Listed below are T cell receptor beta chains from one sample, sequenced in a study of cytomegalovirus exposure and HLA in healthy donors. Using immunoSEQ multiplex PCR, the repertoire was profiled, and TCRdb retains in-frame clones only, with some absent. The table includes roughly 200,000 clones, about 12% detected once. The sequenced sample consisted of PBMCs. These receptors were taken from a man aged 50 to 60 in good health and CMV-seropositive. Each CDR3 is given with its conserved first and last residue. The D gene is left open where the match is weak. For some rows the clone size is stated as once, few or many, or as a class when expanded; others skip it.

TRBV7-2	TRBJ2-5	TRBD2	NA	CASSLWSGGQETQYF	TGTGCCAGCAGCTTATGGTCGGGGGGACAAGAGACCCAGTACTTC
TRBV2	TRBJ2-5	NA	NA	CASSLRQETQYF	TGTGCCAGCAGCCTACGGCAAGAGACCCAGTACTTC
TRBV7-2	TRBJ2-3	TRBD1	few	CAAGGFPTDTQYF	TGTGCGGCAGGGGGCTTTCCCACAGATACGCAGTATTTT
TRBV28	TRBJ1-2	NA	few	CASSFAGEGYGYTF	TGTGCCAGCAGTTTCGCAGGGGAGGGCTATGGCTACACCTTC
TRBV30	TRBJ2-7	NA	NA	CAWRFGRGYSYEQYF	TGTGCCTGGCGCTTCGGGCGGGGTTATTCCTACGAGCAGTACTTC
TRBV7-3	TRBJ2-1	NA	few	CASSQPGRGEANEQFF	TGTGCCAGCAGCCAACCAGGGAGAGGGGAGGCGAATGAGCAGTTCTTC
TRBV11-3	TRBJ1-2	NA	few	CASSLERGGYGYTF	TGTGCCAGCAGCCTCGAGAGGGGGGGCTATGGCTACACCTTC
TRBV4-2	TRBJ1-2	TRBD1	few	CASSQYDAGTTGLYGYTF	TGTGCCAGCAGCCAATATGACGCCGGGACGACAGGGCTTTATGGCTACACCTTC
TRBV25-1	TRBJ2-2	TRBD2	NA	CASSERGLAGGPRELFF	TGTGCCAGCAGTGAACGCGGACTAGCGGGGGGGCCCCGGGAGCTGTTTTTT
TRBV11-1	TRBJ1-1	TRBD1	NA	CASSFTGGAGTEAFF	TGTGCCAGCAGCTTTACAGGGGGCGCCGGCACTGAAGCTTTCTTT
TRBV11-1	TRBJ2-1	TRBD2	few	CASSRGGGPNEQFF	TGTGCCAGCAGCCGCGGGGGGGGGCCCAATGAGCAGTTCTTC
TRBV4-1	TRBJ1-2	NA	few	CASSQGQALNYGYTF	TGCGCCAGCAGCCAAGGGCAGGCCCTTAACTATGGCTACACCTTC
TRBV11-2	TRBJ2-1	NA	NA	CASSLGPTRNEQFF	TGTGCCAGCAGCTTAGGTCCCACCAGGAATGAGCAGTTCTTC
TRBV6-6	TRBJ2-7	TRBD1	NA	CASIYGQGASYEQYF	TGTGCCAGCATTTACGGACAGGGGGCTTCCTACGAGCAGTACTTC
TRBV29-1	TRBJ1-1	NA	NA	CSGRGGRTEAFF	TGCAGCGGGAGGGGAGGGAGAACTGAAGCTTTCTTT